What follows are 30 T cell receptor beta chains derived from one specimen sequenced in a study of T cell responses to AZD1222 COVID-19 vaccine. Assay used: immunoSEQ multiplex PCR; TCRdb lists only in-frame clones, some missing. The data contain 100,000 to 110,000 clones, roughly 86% of them singletons. Sequencing was performed on peripheral blood, taken on day 0 of MenACWY control vaccination. All receptors derive from an adult in good health.

This chain connects TRBV4-1 to TRBJ2-5; D is undetermined. This CDR3 is 14 amino acids long. The germline CDR1 and CDR2 sequences are MGHRA and YSYEKL. Trimming cost V 3 bases and J 5 bases, with 13 bases left between them. This chain's CDR3 is CASSHPVLGETQYF. The CDR3 coding sequence is TGCGCCAGCAGCCACCCGGTCCTGGGGGAGACCCAGTACTTC.

The chain combines TRBV6-5 with TRBJ1-1; D is undetermined. The V end was cut by 6 bases, the J end by 6 bases, with 17 bases between. Germline CDR1 reads MNHEY; CDR2 reads SVGAGI. CDR3 length: 14 amino acids. The CDR3, as DNA: TGTGCCAGCAGCCCCCCGAGGCAGGTGGCTGAAGCTTTCTTT. Residues: CASSPPRQVAEAFF.

The rearrangement joins TRBV6-2 or TRBV6-3 to TRBJ2-3; perhaps TRBD2 as D (6 bases). V lost 5 bases and J 2 bases, leaving 14 bases between the germline ends. The CDR3 sequence is 15 residues long. CDR1 is MNHEY, CDR2 SVGEGT, per germline. The CDR3 is CASSPQGGVTDTQYF. In nucleotides, the CDR3 is TGTGCCAGCAGTCCCCAGGGCGGGGTCACAGATACGCAGTATTTT.

This clone was seen just once. This rearrangement joins TRBV20-1 to TRBJ1-1; D is possibly TRBD1 (5 bases). Germline V gene lookup returns CDR1 DFQATT and CDR2 SNEGSKA (reference sequence). The CDR3 runs to 11 residues. V was clipped by 3 bases and J by 6 bases, with 8 bases between them. The CDR3 DNA sequence: TGCAGTGCTAGGTCGGGGGCTGAAGCTTTCTTT. This encodes CSARSGAEAFF.

This clone was detected once. The chain carries TRBV14 and TRBJ2-5, with TRBD1 matching over 8 bases. V shed 4 bases and J 5 bases; nucleotides not matched to a gene: 9. The CDR3 length is 15 residues. The germline CDR1 and CDR2 sequences are SGHDN and FVKESK. The CDR3 sequence is CASSPFGQGVETQYF. The CDR3 DNA is TGTGCCAGCAGCCCCTTTGGACAGGGCGTGGAGACCCAGTACTTC.

This chain connects TRBV2 to TRBJ1-2; 8 bases align to TRBD1. There are 15 residues in the CDR3. The ends lost 6 bases at V and 1 base at J; junction bases unmatched: 7. Per the germline V gene, CDR1 is SNHLY and CDR2 is FYNNEI. The CDR3 loop is CASRGDRIVNYGYTF. In DNA form, the CDR3 reads TGTGCCAGCAGGGGGGACAGGATAGTTAACTATGGCTACACCTTC. Drawing the rest from reference TRBV2 and TRBJ1-2, the complete variable domain is EPEVTQTPSHQVTQMGQEVILRCVPISNHLYFYWYRQILGQKVEFLVSFYNNEISEKSEIFDDQFSVERPDGSNFTLKIRSTKLEDSAMYFCASRGDRIVNYGYTFGSGTRLTVV.

This chain joins TRBV10-2 and TRBJ2-1; 11 nucleotides line up with TRBD2. The CDR3 is made up of 15 amino acids. V lost 6 bases and J lost 0; bases outside the gene matches: 1. Germline V CDR1 and CDR2: WSHSY, SAAADI. DNA for the CDR3: TGCGCCAGCAGGACTAGCGGGGTCTCCTACAATGAGCAGTTCTTC. This codes for CASRTSGVSYNEQFF.

V and J are TRBV13 and TRBJ2-7; D possibly corresponds to TRBD1 (6 bases). The V gene lost 2 bases and the J gene lost 4 bases, with 9 bases spanning the gap. CDR1 and CDR2 (germline): PRHDT, FYEKMQ (reference sequence). The CDR3 consists of 13 residues. The CDR3 DNA follows: TGTGCCAGCAGCTTACAACAGGGTTACGAGCAGTACTTC. It specifies CASSLQQGYEQYF.

The V gene is TRBV11-2, the J gene TRBJ2-5, with 10 bases fitting TRBD1. The CDR3 is 15 residues long. The V segment lost 3 bases and the J segment 4 bases; nucleotides outside the gene matches: 5. The germline V gene encodes CDR1 SGHAT and CDR2 FQNNGV. The CDR3 loop is CASSLRTGGRETQYF. As DNA, the CDR3 is TGTGCCAGCAGCTTGAGGACAGGGGGAAGAGAGACCCAGTACTTC.

The V call is TRBV19, the J call TRBJ1-1; D unclear. The CDR3 covers 10 residues. The V end was cut by 9 bases, the J end by 5 bases, with 7 bases between. CDR1 and CDR2 from the germline V gene are LNHDA and SQIVND (reference sequence). The CDR3 DNA reads as TGTGCCAGCGGCCGAACTGAAGCTTTCTTT. Its translation is CASGRTEAFF.

This chain links TRBV7-8 with TRBJ2-1, with 8 bases lining up with TRBD1. Germline-derived CDR1 and CDR2 are SGHVS and FQNEAQ. The V and J ends lost 5 bases and 4 bases, in that order; junction bases with no gene match: 7. The CDR3 contains 15 residues. This chain's CDR3 is CASSRDRGGYNEQFF. CDR3 nucleotide sequence: TGTGCCAGCAGCCGAGACAGGGGAGGTTACAATGAGCAGTTCTTC.

The chain combines TRBV3-1 (or the pseudogene TRBV3-2) with TRBJ1-2; D is unresolved. V shed 4 bases and J shed 8 bases, with 14 bases lying between them. Germline-derived CDR1 and CDR2 are LGHDT and YNNKEL (reference sequence). The CDR3 has 13 residues. CDR3 bases: TGTGCCAGCAGCCTTAACCCGTCGGGAGGCTACACCTTC. Protein: CASSLNPSGGYTF.

This clone has a single count. V usage is TRBV2 and J usage is TRBJ2-7, with D perhaps matching TRBD2 (7 bases). CDR3 length equals 17 residues. V gave up 6 bases and J gave up 3 bases, with 24 bases separating them. The germline V gene has CDR1 SNHLY and CDR2 FYNNEI. Here the CDR3 reads CASREVGGGNPHYEQYF. The CDR3 coding sequence is TGTGCCAGCAGAGAGGTAGGGGGGGGAAACCCCCACTACGAGCAGTACTTC. Supplemented by reference TRBV2 and TRBJ2-7, the full variable domain reads EPEVTQTPSHQVTQMGQEVILRCVPISNHLYFYWYRQILGQKVEFLVSFYNNEISEKSEIFDDQFSVERPDGSNFTLKIRSTKLEDSAMYFCASREVGGGNPHYEQYFGPGTRLTVT.

This clone was seen only a few times. V gene TRBV2 combines with J gene TRBJ1-6, with unresolved D. Germline lookup yields CDR1 SNHLY and CDR2 FYNNEI. The CDR3 runs to 16 residues. Trimming took 4 bases from V and 0 from J, leaving 10 bases between them. The CDR3 nucleotides are TGTGCCAGCAGTGCTGGCGGCAGCTCCTATAATTCACCCCTCCACTTT. It translates to CASSAGGSSYNSPLHF. Drawing the rest from reference TRBV2 and TRBJ1-6, the complete variable domain is EPEVTQTPSHQVTQMGQEVILRCVPISNHLYFYWYRQILGQKVEFLVSFYNNEISEKSEIFDDQFSVERPDGSNFTLKIRSTKLEDSAMYFCASSAGGSSYNSPLHFGNGTRLTVT.

This chain uses TRBV7-9 with TRBJ1-3; D remains ambiguous. V lost 5 bases, J lost 0 bases, and 14 bases lay in between. CDR3 size: 16 residues. Per germline, CDR1 SEHNR and CDR2 FQNEAQ (reference sequence). The CDR3 region has the DNA TGTGCCAGCAGCCCAATACCCGGGGTCTCTGGAAACACCATATATTTT. Translating gives CASSPIPGVSGNTIYF.

The V call is TRBV18, the J call TRBJ1-3; D call uncertain. Germline assignment: CDR1 KGHSH and CDR2 LQKENI. The CDR3 runs 17 residues. Deletions cut 6 bases from V and 4 bases from J, with 22 bases between. The CDR3, as DNA: TGTGCCAGCTCGCCCCAAACGCCGGGTCTAGGAGGAAACACCATATATTTT. Translated, it gives CASSPQTPGLGGNTIYF. The whole variable domain, remainder taken from reference TRBV18 and TRBJ1-3, is NAGVMQNPRHLVRRRGQEARLRCSPMKGHSHVYWYRQLPEEGLKFMVYLQKENIIDESGMPKERFSAEFPKEGPSILRIQQVVRGDSAAYFCASSPQTPGLGGNTIYFGEGSWLTVV.

The J gene is TRBJ2-7, the V gene TRBV9; 7 bases map to TRBD2. Losses at the gene ends were 2 bases for V and 0 bases for J; bases not matched to a gene: 2. This CDR3 region has 14 residues. The germline gives CDR1 SGDLS, CDR2 YYNGEE. CDR3 amino acids: CASSVSGISYEQYF. The CDR3 DNA follows: TGTGCCAGCAGCGTCAGCGGGATCTCCTACGAGCAGTACTTC.

The rearrangement links TRBV24-1 to TRBJ2-1; 10 nucleotides line up with TRBD2. Germline values: CDR1 KGHDR, CDR2 SFDVKD. V was clipped by 3 bases and J by 4 bases; unmatched bases: 11. CDR3 length equals 18 residues. The CDR3 sequence is CATSDLGAGTSAYNEQFF. CDR3 DNA sequence: TGTGCCACCAGTGATCTCGGGGCCGGGACTAGCGCTTACAATGAGCAGTTCTTC.

V and J are TRBV4-3 and TRBJ1-2, with D unresolved. Per germline, CDR1 LGHNA and CDR2 YSLEER. The CDR3 runs 13 residues. Trimming pared 0 bases from V and 7 bases from J, leaving 9 bases between. CDR3 region: CASSQDIGSGYTF. The CDR3 nucleotides read TGCGCCAGCAGCCAAGATATCGGGAGTGGCTACACCTTC.

The gene calls are TRBV28 and TRBJ1-3; TRBD1 is a possible D gene (5 bases). The germline V gene encodes CDR1 MDHEN and CDR2 SYDVKM. Deletions cut 5 bases from V and 6 bases from J, with 11 bases between. The length of the CDR3 is 13 residues. The CDR3 sequence is CASSISGTNTIYF. The CDR3 bases are TGTGCCAGCAGTATTTCCGGGACAAACACCATATATTTT. The whole variable domain, filled in from reference TRBV28 and TRBJ1-3, reads DVKVTQSSRYLVKRTGEKVFLECVQDMDHENMFWYRQDPGLGLRLIYFSYDVKMKEKGDIPEGYSVSREKKERFSLILESASTNQTSMYLCASSISGTNTIYFGEGSWLTVV.

The rearrangement uses TRBV29-1 and TRBJ2-1; 15 bases fit TRBD2. V shed 7 bases and J 14 bases; nucleotides not matched to a gene: 6. CDR1 SQVTM and CDR2 ANQGSEA come from the germline V gene. This CDR3 is built from 12 residues. CDR3 in DNA: TGCAGCGGCGGACTAGCGGGAGGGGACAAGTTCTTC. It codes for CSGGLAGGDKFF.

This chain links TRBV9 with TRBJ2-2; D possibly corresponds to TRBD1 (6 bases). CDR3 size: 15 residues. Per germline, CDR1 SGDLS and CDR2 YYNGEE. V lost 2 bases, J lost 6 bases, and 14 bases lay in between. The CDR3 reads CASSVLGDIAGELFF. The CDR3 bases are TGTGCCAGCAGCGTCCTAGGGGACATCGCCGGGGAGCTGTTTTTT.

This rearrangement joins TRBV21-1 to TRBJ2-7; the D call of TRBD2 is as the table states it, not checked on the DNA. TRBV21-1 is deemed a pseudogene. CDR3 length: 16 amino acids. In nucleotides, the CDR3 is TGTGCCAGCAGCTCGCTGACTAGCGGGGGGACCTACGAGCAGTACTTC. This codes for CASSSLTSGGTYEQYF.

The rearrangement uses TRBV19 and TRBJ2-1, with no clear D. The length of the CDR3 is 13 residues. Per germline, CDR1 LNHDA and CDR2 SQIVND (reference sequence). Trimming took off 5 bases at V and 3 bases at J, with 8 bases between the two ends. The CDR3 here is CASSGYLYNEQFF. CDR3 DNA sequence: TGTGCCAGTAGTGGGTATCTCTACAATGAGCAGTTCTTC.

The chain is built from TRBV30 and TRBJ1-2; possibly TRBD1 for D (5 bases). The V gene's germline CDR1 is GTSNPN and CDR2 SVGIG (reference sequence). V was shortened by 6 bases and J by 8 bases, with 22 bases between the two germline ends. CDR3 length: 14 residues. CDR3: CACQPRDRGAGYTF. The CDR3 DNA reads TGTGCCTGTCAACCGCGGGACCGGGGAGCGGGCTACACCTTC.

The rearrangement joins TRBV2 to TRBJ1-2; D is unclear. This CDR3 has 13 amino acids. With 8 bases removed from V and 6 bases from J, the gap between germline ends came to 16 bases. Germline-derived CDR1 and CDR2 are SNHLY and FYNNEI. The CDR3 here is CASSPRPGNGYTF. Here the CDR3 DNA reads TGTGCCAGCTCTCCACGACCTGGCAATGGCTACACCTTC.

This clone was detected once. The chain employs TRBV6-5 and TRBJ1-1; D is perhaps TRBD1 (5 bases). The CDR3 is 13 amino acids. Germline V gene lookup returns CDR1 MNHEY and CDR2 SVGAGI. Trimming cost V 7 bases and J 0 bases, with 9 bases left between them. CDR3 sequence reads: CASIPTVNTEAFF. In nucleotides, the CDR3 is TGTGCCAGCATTCCGACAGTGAACACTGAAGCTTTCTTT.

V is TRBV6-2 or TRBV6-3 and J is TRBJ2-5, with 8 positions matching TRBD2. Germline trimming cut 0 bases from V and 5 bases from J; bases unmatched to any gene: 8. Germline CDR1 reads MNHEY; CDR2 reads SVGEGT. The CDR3 has 16 amino acids. For the CDR3, the DNA is TGTGCCAGCAGTTACTCGACCGGGAGGGCCAGGGAGACCCAGTACTTC. Translated: CASSYSTGRARETQYF.

The CDR3 DNA follows: TGTGCCAGCAGCCTCCGACAGAGCTATAATTCACCCCTCCACTTT. It translates to CASSLRQSYNSPLHF. The rearrangement links TRBV7-8 to TRBJ1-6; a weak D match, TRBD1 (5 bases). Trimming left V 5 bases short and J 3 bases short, with 11 bases between. This CDR3 contains 15 residues. The germline CDR1 and CDR2 sequences are SGHVS and FQNEAQ.

The CDR3 DNA follows: TGCGCCAGCAGCTTCGGGACAGAGAACACTGAAGCTTTCTTT. Amino acid sequence: CASSFGTENTEAFF. The V gene is TRBV5-1, the J gene TRBJ1-1; 7 positions match TRBD1. The CDR3 is 14 residues long. Germline-derived CDR1 and CDR2 are SGHRS and YFSETQ. J was trimmed by 1 base and V by 2 bases; bases with no gene match: 2.